The present entry profiles one T cell receptor (beta chain) with its context. Antigen unknown. Antigen-specific CD4+ T cells were expanded (with viral peptide pools) by the ViraFEST assay ahead of sequencing. The authors isolated CD4+ T cells after ten to eleven days of culture. Vaccinees lacked prior SARS-CoV-2 infection and tested negative for nucleocapsid antibodies. At days 3 and 7, half of the medium was exchanged for IL-2 medium. This CDR3 contains 14 residues. Germline assignment: CDR1 SGHKS and CDR2 YYEKEE (reference sequence). Trimming removed 4 bases from V and 7 bases from J; junction bases left unmatched: 7. This specimen belongs to a study of vaccination effects on CD4 cells after COVID-19. Study information: All participants had two doses of either the BNT162b2 or mRNA-1273 vaccine. The study, taken as a whole, reports: Clones induced by infection and by vaccine showed marked clonal contraction late after vaccination. Relatively few convalescent patients took part in the study, which had no early post-infection timepoints.

The data were produced by immunoSEQ multiplex PCR, yet TCRdb's version contains in-frame clones alone and is incomplete. This table holds roughly 27,000 clones, 72% found once. The sequencing here drew on CD4+ T cells from PBMCs cultured with SARS-CoV-2 spike peptides, taken before COVID-19 vaccination. The chain recombines TRBV5-5 with TRBJ1-4; 7 bases agree with TRBD1. This receptor was identified in a human donor who received a COVID-19 vaccine. CDR3 region: CASSNRGEGEKLFF. The CDR3 nucleotides read TGTGCCAGCAGCAACAGGGGTGAGGGTGAAAAACTGTTTTTT.